This passage covers 17 T cell receptor beta chains from one sample sequenced in a study of CD8 T cells in Susac syndrome. With random hexamers, 0.5 to 1 ug RNA was reverse transcribed. TCRdb analysed the immunoSEQ multiplex PCR reads with MiXCR anew, one entry per CDR3 protein. The sample gives approximately 200,000 distinct CDR3 sequences, approximately 95% of which show up once; around 0.076% is in the top ten. The sequenced sample was CD4+ T cells from PBMCs. The receptors here all came from a human donor with multiple sclerosis.

A few counts support this clonotype. The chain joins TRBV20-1 to TRBJ1-1, with 7 bases fitting TRBD1. CDR1 and CDR2 (germline): DFQATT, SNEGSKA (reference sequence). The V segment lost 3 bases and the J segment 0 bases; nucleotides outside the gene matches: 1. The CDR3 sequence is 13 residues long. The CDR3 loop reads CSARDRLNTEAFF. The CDR3 DNA follows: TGCAGTGCTAGGGACAGGTTGAACACTGAAGCTTTCTTT.

The genes are TRBV20-1 and TRBJ1-2, with D unresolved. V was trimmed by 3 bases and J by 4 bases, leaving 12 bases between them. Germline V gives CDR1 DFQATT, CDR2 SNEGSKA (reference sequence). This CDR3 is built from 13 residues. CDR3 in DNA: TGCAGTGCTAGGGCGGGGAGGTCCTATGGCTACACCTTC. This sequence encodes CSARAGRSYGYTF.

The rearrangement joins TRBV4-2 to TRBJ2-1, with D perhaps matching TRBD1 (5 bases). The ends were cut back, 0 bases at V and 8 bases at J, with 14 bases in the middle. Germline V gene lookup returns CDR1 LGHNA and CDR2 YNFKEQ. CDR3 length: 15 residues. The CDR3 region has the DNA TGTGCCAGCAGCCAAGATCGAGAGACAGAAGATGAGCAGTTCTTC. It yields the protein CASSQDRETEDEQFF.

V is TRBV7-2 and J is TRBJ1-6, with a tentative D call TRBD1 (6 bases). The ends were cut back, 5 bases at V and 9 bases at J, with 26 bases in the middle. Germline loops: CDR1 SGHTA, CDR2 FQGNSA. The CDR3 contains 18 residues. In DNA form, the CDR3 reads TGTGCCAGCAGCCCGGTGCAGGGGCTGGATAGAACGGGTTCACCCCTCCACTTT. Translating it yields CASSPVQGLDRTGSPLHF.

The V and J genes are TRBV20-1 and TRBJ2-7, with D unresolved. Germline V gene sequence: CDR1 DFQATT, CDR2 SNEGSKA (reference sequence). Deletions cut 0 bases from V and 0 bases from J, with 9 bases between. This CDR3 is 14 amino acids long. CDR3 residues: CSARDWQGSYEQYF. The CDR3 DNA reads TGCAGTGCTAGAGATTGGCAAGGCTCCTACGAGCAGTACTTC.

The CDR3: CSVEDRRGVSTSGKETQYF. The DNA for the CDR3 is TGCAGCGTTGAAGACCGCCGGGGGGTTAGCACTAGCGGCAAAGAGACCCAGTACTTC. The genes are TRBV29-1 and TRBJ2-5, with 8 nucleotides matching TRBD2. V shed 0 bases, J shed 3 bases, and the junction held 18 bases outside the gene matches. The CDR3 runs 19 residues. Germline CDR1 reads SQVTM; CDR2 reads ANQGSEA.

The J gene is TRBJ2-7, the V gene TRBV18; D gene uncertain. V was trimmed by 3 bases and J by 0 bases, leaving 12 bases between them. There are 15 residues in the CDR3. Germline loops: CDR1 KGHSH, CDR2 LQKENI. CDR3 bases: TGTGCCAGCTCACCCTCAGGCACGATCTCCTACGAGCAGTACTTC. Amino acid sequence: CASSPSGTISYEQYF.

This chain connects TRBV30 to TRBJ1-1; 7 positions agree with TRBD1. The germline CDR1 and CDR2 sequences are GTSNPN and SVGIG (reference sequence). V gave up 5 bases and J gave up 5 bases; unmatched junction bases: 11. The CDR3 spans 14 residues. The CDR3 nucleotides read TGTGCCTGGTACAGGGGCCGCGGAGAGACTGAAGCTTTCTTT. Amino acids: CAWYRGRGETEAFF. Together with reference TRBV30 and TRBJ1-1, the CDR3 gives the full variable domain: SQTIHQWPATLVQPVGSPLSLECTVEGTSNPNLYWYRQAAGRGLQLLFYSVGIGQISSEVPQNLSASRPQDRQFILSSKKLLLSDSGFYLCAWYRGRGETEAFFGQGTRLTVV.

This rearrangement joins TRBV20-1 to TRBJ1-2; 7 positions match TRBD1. Germline V gene data show CDR1 as DFQATT and CDR2 as SNEGSKA (reference sequence). The V and J ends lost 6 bases and 0 bases, in that order; junction bases with no gene match: 10. This CDR3 contains 15 residues. The CDR3 coding sequence is TGCAGTGCAAAACGCAGCGGGACAGCTAACTATGGCTACACCTTC. Its protein is CSAKRSGTANYGYTF.

The rearrangement joins TRBV5-6 to TRBJ1-5; D may be TRBD1 (5 bases). The CDR3 totals 14 residues. Germline CDR1 is SGHDT and CDR2 is YYEEEE. V was shortened by 0 bases and J by 7 bases, with 11 bases between the two germline ends. The CDR3 bases are TGTGCCAGCAGCTTGGGCAGGGATGGGCAGCCCCAGCATTTT. Encoded protein: CASSLGRDGQPQHF.

The genes are TRBV6-2 or TRBV6-3 and TRBJ2-7; D possibly corresponds to TRBD1 (6 bases). The V gene lost 6 bases and the J gene lost 4 bases, with 13 bases spanning the gap. CDR3 length: 13 amino acids. Germline values: CDR1 MNHEY, CDR2 SVGEGT. This chain's CDR3 is CASSHPGQYEQYF. CDR3 coding DNA: TGTGCCAGCAGCCACCCGGGACAATACGAGCAGTACTTC.

This chain uses TRBV5-6 with TRBJ2-1; D unresolved. Looked up from germline, CDR1 is SGHDT and CDR2 is YYEEEE. The V and J ends lost 0 bases and 0 bases respectively, with 16 bases between them. CDR3 size: 18 residues. CDR3 nucleotide sequence: TGTGCCAGCAGCTTGGAGGCGCTATTGTTAGGCTCCTACAATGAGCAGTTCTTC. It codes for CASSLEALLLGSYNEQFF.

This chain connects TRBV29-1 to TRBJ2-5, with D perhaps TRBD2 (6 bases). There are 14 residues in the CDR3. Germline-derived CDR1 and CDR2 are SQVTM and ANQGSEA. With 4 bases removed from V and 1 base from J, the gap between germline ends came to 13 bases. CDR3 in DNA: TGCAGCGTTGTGGGGGGAGCCTTCCAAGAGACCCAGTACTTC. Its translation is CSVVGGAFQETQYF.

V usage is TRBV14 and J usage is TRBJ1-1; TRBD1 might be the D (5 bases). The CDR3 is made up of 14 amino acids. Trimming pared 6 bases from V and 1 base from J, leaving 12 bases between. Germline CDR1 reads SGHDN; CDR2 reads FVKESK. CDR3 sequence: CASRAETANTEAFF. The CDR3 bases are TGTGCCAGCAGAGCCGAGACAGCGAACACTGAAGCTTTCTTT.

The rearrangement joins TRBV20-1 to TRBJ1-1, with 8 bases lining up with TRBD1. V lost 5 bases, J lost 0 bases, and 5 bases stayed unmatched. The CDR3 has 14 residues. Germline V CDR1 and CDR2: DFQATT, SNEGSKA (reference sequence). CDR3 DNA sequence: TGCAGTGCTGAGAGACAGGGGTTGAACACTGAAGCTTTCTTT. Translation gives CSAERQGLNTEAFF.

The V and J genes are TRBV29-1 and TRBJ1-2, with 11 bases that match TRBD1. Germline trimming cut 6 bases from V and 13 bases from J; bases unmatched to any gene: 10. CDR3 length equals 12 residues. Germline assignment: CDR1 SQVTM and CDR2 ANQGSEA. CDR3 protein: CSVDPGQGDGTF. CDR3 DNA: TGCAGCGTAGACCCGGGACAGGGGGATGGCACCTTC.

This chain joins TRBV7-6 and TRBJ2-1, with 12 bases lining up with TRBD1. Germline CDR1 is SGHVS and CDR2 is FNYEAQ. The CDR3 is 15 residues long. V was pared by 5 bases and J by 8 bases, with 7 bases of the junction left unmatched. CDR3 DNA: TGTGCCAGCAGCCCGGGACAGGGGGCAAAATATGAGCAGTTCTTC. It translates to CASSPGQGAKYEQFF.